This T cell receptor beta chain is from a study of PD-L1 blockade in urothelial cancer. Study at large: Enrolled patients had been treated previously with 0 to 3 chemotherapy regimens.

The time point was: pretreatment peripheral blood. The CDR3 runs 15 residues. V lost 1 base, J lost 1 base, and 0 bases stayed unmatched. The germline V gene has CDR1 SGHTA and CDR2 FQGNSA. This clone was detected only once. Synthetic templates analogous to TCR were spiked into all PCRs individually. TCRdb's copy holds only in-frame clones and misses some; the assay was immunoSEQ multiplex PCR. Of about 50,000 clones in the sample, around 88% were seen once. V is TRBV7-2 and J is TRBJ2-7; 11 bases are a match to TRBD2. The receptor was derived from a woman aged 55-70 years with urothelial cancer. The sample consisted of PBMCs, taken around atezolizumab (anti-PD-L1) treatment. CDR3 bases: TGTGCCAGCAGCTTAGGACTAGCGGGATCCTACGAGCAGTACTTC. This encodes CASSLGLAGSYEQYF.